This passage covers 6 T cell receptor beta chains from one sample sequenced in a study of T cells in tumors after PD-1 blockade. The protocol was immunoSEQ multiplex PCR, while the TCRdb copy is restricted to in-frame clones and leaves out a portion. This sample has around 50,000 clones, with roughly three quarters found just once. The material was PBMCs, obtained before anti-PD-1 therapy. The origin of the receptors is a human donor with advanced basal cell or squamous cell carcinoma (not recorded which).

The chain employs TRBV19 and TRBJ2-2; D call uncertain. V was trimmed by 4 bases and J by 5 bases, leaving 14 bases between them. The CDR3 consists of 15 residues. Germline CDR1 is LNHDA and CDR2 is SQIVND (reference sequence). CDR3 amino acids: CASSTEVLRTGELFF. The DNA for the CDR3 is TGTGCCAGTAGTACCGAGGTTCTGAGAACCGGGGAGCTGTTTTTT.

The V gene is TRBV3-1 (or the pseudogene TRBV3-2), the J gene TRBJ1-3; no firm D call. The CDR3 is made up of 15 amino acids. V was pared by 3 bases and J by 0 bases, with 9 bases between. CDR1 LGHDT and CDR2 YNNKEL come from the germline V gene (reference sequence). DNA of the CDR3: TGTGCCAGCAGCCAGTCGGTGACCTCTGGAAACACCATATATTTT. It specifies CASSQSVTSGNTIYF.

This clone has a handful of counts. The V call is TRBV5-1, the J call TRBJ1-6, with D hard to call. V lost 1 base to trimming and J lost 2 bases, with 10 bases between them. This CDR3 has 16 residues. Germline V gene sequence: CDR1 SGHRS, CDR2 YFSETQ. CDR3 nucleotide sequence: TGCGCCAGCAGCTTGAGGTCAGAAGCCTATAATTCACCCCTCCACTTT. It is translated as CASSLRSEAYNSPLHF.

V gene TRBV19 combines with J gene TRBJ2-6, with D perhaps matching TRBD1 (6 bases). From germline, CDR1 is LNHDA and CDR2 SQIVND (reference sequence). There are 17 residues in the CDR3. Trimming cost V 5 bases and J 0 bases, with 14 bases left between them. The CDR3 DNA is TGTGCCAGTAGTGGTTCAGGGGCTAACTCTGGGGCCAACGTCCTGACTTTC. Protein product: CASSGSGANSGANVLTF.

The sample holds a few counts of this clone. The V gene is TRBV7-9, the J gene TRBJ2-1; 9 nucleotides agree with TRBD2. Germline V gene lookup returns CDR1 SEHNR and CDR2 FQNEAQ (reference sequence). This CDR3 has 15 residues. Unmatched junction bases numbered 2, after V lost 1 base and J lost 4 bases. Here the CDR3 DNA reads TGTGCCAGCAGCTTAGTACTAGCGGGTTACAATGAGCAGTTCTTC. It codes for CASSLVLAGYNEQFF.

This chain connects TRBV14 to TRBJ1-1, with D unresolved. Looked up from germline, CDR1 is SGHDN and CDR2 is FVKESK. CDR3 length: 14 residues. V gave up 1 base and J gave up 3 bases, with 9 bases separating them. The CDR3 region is CASSQAGYYTEAFF. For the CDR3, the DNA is TGTGCCAGCAGCCAAGCCGGGTATTACACTGAAGCTTTCTTT.